The source of this T cell receptor beta chain is a study of T cell changes during pregnancy in multiple sclerosis. Trimming left V 6 bases short and J 4 bases short, with 12 bases between. The CDR3 loop spans 13 amino acids. The germline CDR1 and CDR2 sequences are LNHDA and SQIVND (reference sequence). Libraries were prepared by immunoSEQ multiplex PCR; TCRdb keeps only in-frame clonotypes and omits some of them. Of around 42,000 clones in the sample, about 90% were seen once. The V gene is TRBV19, the J gene TRBJ1-1; D gene ambiguous. The sample was CD4+ T cells from peripheral blood mononuclear cells, taken in the third trimester of pregnancy. This TCR was sampled from a female donor with multiple sclerosis, enrolled in a pregnancy study. CDR3 nucleotide sequence: TGTGCCAGTAGCCTCCGACGGGGCACTGAAGCTTTCTTT. Protein product: CASSLRRGTEAFF. Based on the CDR3 plus reference TRBV19 and TRBJ1-1, the full variable domain is DGGITQSPKYLFRKEGQNVTLSCEQNLNHDAMYWYRQDPGQGLRLIYYSQIVNDFQKGDIAEGYSVSREKKESFPLTVTSAQKNPTAFYLCASSLRRGTEAFFGQGTRLTVV.